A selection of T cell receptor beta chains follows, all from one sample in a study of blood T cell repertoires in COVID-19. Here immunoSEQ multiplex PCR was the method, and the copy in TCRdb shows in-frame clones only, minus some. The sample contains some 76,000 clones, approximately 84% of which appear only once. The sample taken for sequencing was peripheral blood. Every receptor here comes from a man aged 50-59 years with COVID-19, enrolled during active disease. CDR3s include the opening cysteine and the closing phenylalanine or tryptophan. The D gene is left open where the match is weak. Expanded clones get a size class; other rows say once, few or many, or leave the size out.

TGTGCCAGCAGCCCAAACTACAATGAGCAGTTCTTC CASSPNYNEQFF - TRBJ2-1 TRBV14 12 -
TGTGCCAGCACCGTGACCGGGGAAGGGATGGCTGAAGCTTTCTTT CASTVTGEGMAEAFF - TRBJ1-1 TRBV5-6 15 -
TGTGCCAGCAGTGAAGCGCTTCGGGGAGGGATCACAGATACGCAGTATTTT CASSEALRGGITDTQYF TRBD2 TRBJ2-3 TRBV2 17 -
TGTGCCAGCAGCGGTAGGACAGGGAGTTACGAGCAGTACTTC CASSGRTGSYEQYF TRBD1 TRBJ2-7 TRBV7-2 14 -
TGTGCCAGCAGTTCTTATATTTATGAAAAACTGTTTTTT CASSSYIYEKLFF - TRBJ1-4 TRBV28 13 -
TGTGCCAGTACCCCAGCGGGAGTCCCCCAAGAGACCCAGTACTTC CASTPAGVPQETQYF TRBD2 TRBJ2-5 TRBV19 15 -
TGTGCCACCAGCAATCCCCATCAGCCCCAGCATTTT CATSNPHQPQHF - TRBJ1-5 TRBV24-1 12 -
TGTGCCAGCAGCCTCGGCCCGGAGGAAATCAATGAGCAGTTCTTC CASSLGPEEINEQFF - TRBJ2-1 TRBV6-4 15 many
TGTGCCACCAGTGGGGCAGGGGGCATTGAGGAGACCCAGTACTTC CATSGAGGIEETQYF TRBD1 TRBJ2-5 TRBV24-1 15 many
TGTGCCAGCAGTTCCCCAGGGTCCACAGATACGCAGTATTTT CASSSPGSTDTQYF - TRBJ2-3 TRBV6-5 14 once
TGTGCCAGCAGTTTGCCCCGACAGGGCTCTAATCAGCCCCAGCATTTT CASSLPRQGSNQPQHF TRBD1 TRBJ1-5 TRBV28 16 -
TGCAGCGTTGAAGGGGCGGCAGGGGAAGATACGCAGTATTTT CSVEGAAGEDTQYF - TRBJ2-3 TRBV29-1 14 -
TGTGCCAGCAGCTTAGGAACATGGGGAGACGAGCAGTACTTC CASSLGTWGDEQYF - TRBJ2-7 TRBV11-2 14 few
TGTGCCAGCTCACCGAGACAGAGTGATCAGCCCCAGCATTTT CASSPRQSDQPQHF - TRBJ1-5 TRBV18 14 -
TGTGCCAGCAGACCGGGACAGCGTTCCTACGAGCAGTACTTC CASRPGQRSYEQYF TRBD1 TRBJ2-7 TRBV6-5 14 -
TGTGCCAGCAGTGCCCTGGAGCACACTGAAGCTTTCTTT CASSALEHTEAFF - TRBJ1-1 TRBV6-6 13 -
TGTGCCAGCAGCGGGACAGGGCCCGGCTACACCTTC CASSGTGPGYTF TRBD1 TRBJ1-2 TRBV9 12 -
TGTGCCAGCAGTCCCGGGATCGGACCGAGGAACATTCAGTACTTC CASSPGIGPRNIQYF - TRBJ2-4 TRBV6-4 15 -
TGTGCCAGCAGCTTGGACAGTTATAATTCACCCCTCCACTTT CASSLDSYNSPLHF - TRBJ1-6 TRBV5-6 14 few
TGTGCCACCAGGGACAGCTCCAACACTGAAGCTTTCTTT CATRDSSNTEAFF TRBD1 TRBJ1-1 TRBV28 13 -
TGTGCCAGCAGCTCAGATGTTTTTCGAACCCAGTACTTC CASSSDVFRTQYF - TRBJ2-5 TRBV7-8 13 -
TGCGCCAGCAGCCAAGAGTGGCAGGGGGAAAACATTCAGTACTTC CASSQEWQGENIQYF TRBD1 TRBJ2-4 TRBV4-3 15 -
TGCGCCAGCAGCCGGGATCCCGGGACAGGGGGAGGCTCTGGAAACACCATATATTTT CASSRDPGTGGGSGNTIYF TRBD1 TRBJ1-3 TRBV4-1 19 -
TGTGCCAGCAGTGAAGCGTTTAACAATCAGCCCCAGCATTTT CASSEAFNNQPQHF - TRBJ1-5 TRBV6-1 14 few
TGTGCCAGCAGTTTGATTGACACCACCTACGAGCAGTACTTC CASSLIDTTYEQYF - TRBJ2-7 TRBV28 14 -
TGTGCCTGGAGGACTAGGCTAGCGCTTTACAATGAGCAGTTCTTC CAWRTRLALYNEQFF - TRBJ2-1 TRBV30 15 -
TGCGCCAGCAGCCAAGGGGGACTAGCGGGATCATTCACAGATACGCAGTATTTT CASSQGGLAGSFTDTQYF TRBD2 TRBJ2-3 TRBV4-3 18 -
TGCAGCGTTGCTGGACAGGGGGGGGTGAACACTGAAGCTTTCTTT CSVAGQGGVNTEAFF TRBD1 TRBJ1-1 TRBV29-1 15 once
TGTGCCAGCAGTTTGGGGCAGGAACTTGAAAAACTGTTTTTT CASSLGQELEKLFF - TRBJ1-4 TRBV28 14 -
TGTGCCTGGGGGACAGGACGGGGTGGTGAAAAACTGTTTTTT CAWGTGRGGEKLFF TRBD1 TRBJ1-4 TRBV30 14 -
TGCGCCAGCGGACTATTAGCGAACACCGGGGAGCTGTTTTTT CASGLLANTGELFF - TRBJ2-2 TRBV5-1 14 -
TGTGCCACCAGCAGACGAGAGTACAATGAGCAGTTCTTC CATSRREYNEQFF - TRBJ2-1 TRBV15 13 -
TGTGCTAGCAGCATGCGGGGGGGGGCCGGTCAGCCCCAGCATTTT CASSMRGGAGQPQHF - TRBJ1-5 TRBV7-7 15 few